This T cell receptor beta chain was captured by sequencing in a study of post-analysis software for immune sequencing data. Study-level information: Secondary progressive, relapsing-remitting and progressive-relapsing multiple sclerosis were among the included disease courses.

Unique molecular identifiers were present in the TCR beta cDNA libraries. cDNA molecules numbering some 500,000 came from roughly 1.1 to 9.2 million T cells. Using its own MiXCR run on the PCR reads, TCRdb lists one record per CDR3 protein. The sample holds 650,000 to 850,000 distinct CDR3 sequences, about half seen once. In this sample, this clonotype turned up a few times. Antigen unknown. Broader study findings: In multiple sclerosis, normalized Chao1 diversity was significantly below that of controls. Under F measure analysis, samples from one preparation batch co-clustered strongly. Controls had lower frequencies than patients of about 5 TRBV segments, which included TRBV5-6, TRBV5-1 and TRBV20-1.

The CDR3 sequence is 16 residues long. Germline V lookup: CDR1 KGHDR, CDR2 SFDVKD. Losses at the gene ends were 7 bases for V and 0 bases for J; bases not matched to a gene: 9. The J gene is TRBJ2-3, the V gene TRBV24-1, with 7 positions matching TRBD1. The sample was blood. The TCR originated in a girl aged 5-17 years with multiple sclerosis. CDR3 DNA: TGTGCCACCAGCCATCCGGGACAGTATAGCACAGATACGCAGTATTTT. Translated, it gives CATSHPGQYSTDTQYF.